Included here is one T cell receptor beta chain sequence, with context. In its sample, this clonotype was seen a few times. The specificity of this receptor is unknown. Base qualities are not at hand, and no much larger clone is one base apart. This entry is derived from a study of identical twins (dated by TCRdb to the mid-2010s). Background on the whole study: To test whether fetal clonotypes persist, this study deep-sequenced TCR alpha and beta repertoires from monozygotic twins, from unrelated adults of various ages, and from cord blood. Replicate twin experiments were performed at different times using different library preparation protocols to rule out contamination.

Libraries were prepared through 5' RACE. These reads were obtained on an Illumina HiSeq 2000. Template switching added a universal primer binding site, and the final cDNA carried a unique molecular identifier that allowed TCR cDNA molecules to be counted accurately. First-strand cDNA for TCR alpha and beta chains was synthesized from specific primers in the conserved constant-segment region. To control for contamination, each cDNA library was double barcoded with a SMART-Mk sample barcode plus Illumina barcodes. TruSeq adapter sequences and Illumina sample barcodes were added in two successive PCR steps. The Illumina HiSeq platform was used with custom primers to sequence TCR alpha and beta cDNA libraries. Per the authors' processing: MiGEC processed the raw reads to extract unique molecular identifiers, while MiXCR was used to determine the CDR3 positions. Recombination models were inferred per individual with the repgenHMM and IGoR tools using an EM algorithm. Shared clonotype analysis was performed with the tcR package in R, normalizing sharing by the product of cloneset sizes. Out-of-frame nonproductive sequences were analyzed to study raw recombination free of thymic and clonal selection effects. Clones were called with MiXCR by TCRdb after fastp trimmed the public reads at Q25, and only in-frame beta chains were retained. Rows are combined by CDR3 protein, so each entry shows the most common genes and DNA. Here the V and J calls rest on TCRdb's processing, not on the authors' analysis. The sample includes about 900,000 distinct CDR3 sequences, with 9% to 15% observed a single time. The biggest ten clones account for around 1.5% of the sample.

Every donor was a healthy Caucasian. The twin cohort comprised three pairs of female monozygotic twins, all aged roughly 18 to 30 years. The RNA used for TCR libraries was isolated from peripheral blood mononuclear cells. The investigation overall reported the following: Compared with coincidental sharing between unrelated individuals, an excess of low generation-probability sequences was observed among out-of-frame TCR alpha sequences shared between twins. Recombination models systematically underestimated out-of-frame TCR alpha sharing in monozygotic twins but agreed with sharing between unrelated individuals. Because the same donors could not be followed over many years, the conclusions depended on cross-sectional statistical analysis. Fewer insertions were carried by abundant cord blood beta clonotypes, a similar but weaker trend appeared in young adult naive repertoires, and no such trend appeared in memory repertoires. The excess sharing between twins in beta out-of-frame sequences was weaker because fewer shared sequences reduced the signal-to-noise ratio. Zero-insertion analyses could be partly confounded by invariant T cells such as MAIT and iNKT, although diverse VJ usage argued against such confounding for most clonotypes.

These data also formed part of another study, on yellow fever vaccine responses in identical twins. The other study reports the following: The T cell response to vaccination in identical twins was reported by the authors to appear partly convergent and partly personalized. Focusing on identical twins, the study followed the T cell clones that responded to the vaccine, and did so with precision.

This clonotype was obtained from a woman in her late teens or twenties in good health. The sequenced sample was PBMCs.

In nucleotide form, the sequence is TGCAGCGTCCACAGGGGCGGGGAGCTGTTTTTT. This sequence encodes CSVHRGGELFF. The sequence links TRBV29-1 to TRBJ2-2, with 7 middle bases fitting TRBD1. Taken from cysteine to phenylalanine, the CDR3 has 11 residues. Only the CDR3 DNA is retained, 33 bases long and in frame from the first base. The germline V gene supplies CDR1 SQVTM and CDR2 ANQGSEA. The V end gives up 6 bases and the J end 7 bases, leaving 2 bases in the junction not matched to a gene.